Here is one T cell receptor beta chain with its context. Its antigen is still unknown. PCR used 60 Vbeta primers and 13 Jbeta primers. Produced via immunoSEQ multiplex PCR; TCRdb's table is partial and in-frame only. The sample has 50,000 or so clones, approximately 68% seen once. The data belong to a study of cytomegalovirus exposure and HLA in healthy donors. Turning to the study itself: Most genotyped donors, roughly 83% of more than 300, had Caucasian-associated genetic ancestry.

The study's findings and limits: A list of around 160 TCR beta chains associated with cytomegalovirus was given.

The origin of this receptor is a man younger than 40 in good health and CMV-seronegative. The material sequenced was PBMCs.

The CDR3 region is CASSFQYQETQYF. CDR3 nucleotides: TGTGCCAGCAGCTTCCAGTACCAAGAGACCCAGTACTTC. The chain couples TRBV5-4 to TRBJ2-5; D is uncertain. Trimming left V 2 bases short and J 0 bases short, with 5 bases between. Per germline, CDR1 SGHNT and CDR2 YYREEE (reference sequence). The CDR3 contains 13 residues.